These 7 T cell receptor beta chains were all obtained from the same sample, sequenced in a study of cytomegalovirus exposure and HLA in healthy donors. The PCR made use of 60 Vbeta and 13 Jbeta primers. TCRdb keeps only in-frame clones here, not all; method: immunoSEQ multiplex PCR. The sample includes around 140,000 clones, around 80% of them seen just once. The sequenced sample consisted of PBMCs. The source of these receptors is a middle-aged man in good health and CMV-seronegative.

V and J are TRBV5-5 and TRBJ2-1; a possible D gene is TRBD1 (5 bases). The V end lost 3 bases, the J end lost 1 base, and 8 bases lay between the germline ends. The CDR3 sequence is 14 residues long. The germline V gene encodes CDR1 SGHKS and CDR2 YYEKEE (reference sequence). CDR3 sequence reads: CASSYRQSYNEQFF. The CDR3 DNA reads as TGTGCCAGCAGCTACAGACAGTCCTACAATGAGCAGTTCTTC.

This clone was found a few times. The rearrangement uses TRBV19 and TRBJ2-1, with 9 bases matching TRBD2. Unmatched junction bases numbered 8, after V lost 2 bases and J lost 9 bases. The CDR3 sequence is 15 residues long. Per the germline V gene, CDR1 is LNHDA and CDR2 is SQIVND (reference sequence). CDR3 region: CASSISASGMGEQFF. The DNA for the CDR3 is TGTGCCAGTAGTATAAGCGCTAGCGGGATGGGTGAGCAGTTCTTC.

This clone appeared a single time. The chain links TRBV9 to TRBJ1-6, with 9 bases identical to TRBD1. The CDR3 is 18 residues long. The trim removed 0 bases at V and 7 bases at J, leaving 11 bases unmatched. Germline V gene lookup returns CDR1 SGDLS and CDR2 YYNGEE. This CDR3 is CASSVDGGDRVANSPLHF. As DNA, the CDR3 is TGTGCCAGCAGCGTAGACGGCGGGGACAGGGTAGCCAATTCACCCCTCCACTTT.

The V and J genes are TRBV7-2 and TRBJ1-5; 10 bases line up with TRBD1. V was clipped by 5 bases and J by 1 base; unmatched bases: 8. This CDR3 contains 17 residues. Looked up from germline, CDR1 is SGHTA and CDR2 is FQGNSA. The CDR3 nucleotides are TGTGCCAGCAGCCCAACGACAGGGGGCACGAGCAATCAGCCCCAGCATTTT. Its protein is CASSPTTGGTSNQPQHF.

This clone is a singleton in its sample. The chain has TRBV18 and TRBJ2-7; 10 bases fit TRBD1. The ends lost 8 bases at V and 3 bases at J; junction bases unmatched: 7. CDR1 KGHSH and CDR2 LQKENI come from the germline V gene. The CDR3 has 14 residues. Here the CDR3 reads CASATGTGDYEQYF. Here the CDR3 DNA reads TGTGCCAGCGCGACCGGGACAGGGGACTACGAGCAGTACTTC.

This sequence joins TRBV25-1 and TRBJ2-7; 8 bases align to TRBD2. V was clipped by 1 base and J by 2 bases; unmatched bases: 7. Germline V gene sequence: CDR1 MGHDK, CDR2 SYGVNS. The CDR3 has 16 amino acids. The DNA for the CDR3 is TGTGCCAGCAGTGAATTTAGCGGGACTTATACCTACGAGCAGTACTTC. Encoded protein: CASSEFSGTYTYEQYF.

The chain links TRBV7-2 to TRBJ2-7, with D possibly TRBD2 on 5 matching bases. Deletions cut 0 bases from V and 4 bases from J, with 7 bases between. Germline V gene data show CDR1 as SGHTA and CDR2 as FQGNSA. CDR3 length: 13 residues. The CDR3 coding sequence is TGTGCCAGCAGCTTAGCGTTAGCGTACGAGCAGTACTTC. The encoded protein is CASSLALAYEQYF. The full variable domain, in which reference TRBV7-2 and TRBJ2-7 provide the parts outside the CDR3, is GAGVSQSPSNKVTEKGKDVELRCDPISGHTALYWYRQSLGQGLEFLIYFQGNSAPDKSGLPSDRFSAERTGGSVSTLTIQRTQQEDSAVYLCASSLALAYEQYFGPGTRLTVT.